This entry features one TCR beta chain sequence. There is no known antigen for this receptor. The record has no base qualities; no much larger clone is one base away. This entry comes from a study of blood T cells in healthy people across ages (dated by TCRdb to the mid-2010s). In the study overall: In model experiments, roughly one uniquely barcoded TCR beta cDNA molecule per two T cells was captured by template switching. The donors were split into four age groups: young (average roughly 15 years), middle-aged (39), aged (roughly 65) and long-lived (about 74). Age-related changes in TCR beta repertoire diversity were measured in the study by deep sequencing normalized with unique cDNA molecular identifiers. To avoid experimental bias, donors of different ages were spread randomly across the sequencing lanes. Two additional independent replicas of 1 million unique cDNA reads from the same blood draw were analyzed for two donors (one aged 18 to 30 and one aged 80 or older).

Findings and caveats that apply to the study as a whole: Estimates of total diversity based on one million sequenced T cells were regarded as lower bounds and as underestimates. Conclusive comparison of naive and antigen-experienced compartments was prevented by the profiling of bulk unsorted PBMCs. The CMV infection status of donors was not known, potentially confounding age-related changes in expanded clonotypes. There was a strong correlation between observed TCR beta diversity and the percentage of naive T cells measured by flow cytometry. Compared with the aged group, more naive CD4+ T cells, fewer expanded clones and increased TCR diversity were shown by the long-lived group, suggesting age selection. As age increased, observed TCR beta diversity per million T cells dropped in a roughly linear way, and a significant reduction was already evident by age 40.

CDR1 and CDR2, looked up from the germline V gene, are SNHLY and FYNNEI. CDR3 length: 15 amino acids, cysteine to phenylalanine. Left in the record is the CDR3 DNA by itself, 45 bases read in frame from the first base. The approximately 40 donors, aged about 6 to 100 years, were systemically healthy Caucasian individuals from Russia. Each donor gave about 9.8 milliliters of peripheral blood, drawn into EDTA-treated Vacutainer tubes. Ficoll-Paque density-gradient centrifugation was used to isolate PBMCs, with at least 6.5 million per sample. Trizol reagent was used to extract total RNA from the PBMCs, yielding at least 6 micrograms per sample. For every donor, flow cytometry on a PBMC aliquot measured the percentage of naive CD45RAhigh/CD27high T cells. The library was prepared using 5' RACE. This sample was sequenced with an Illumina HiSeq 2500. The second PCR ran for roughly 7 to 11 cycles and used a J-beta primer mix along with a sample-barcoded 5' primer. A unique molecular identifier was introduced onto each TCR beta cDNA molecule by a template-switch 5' adaptor carrying 12 random nucleotides. Each sample yielded at least 2.5 million CDR3-containing paired-end reads. First-strand cDNA was synthesized from all RNA with the Mint cDNA synthesis kit, primed by a TRBC-specific oligonucleotide. Following uracil-DNA glycosylase treatment, a first 18-cycle PCR with universal primers M1SS and BC2_uni_R was performed on all cDNA. From the authors' description of their analysis: Each sample was normalized by randomly selecting 1 million high-quality reads, each carrying a distinct molecular identifier. Instead of being binned into consensus sequences, reads that shared molecular identifiers were thrown out. MiTCR, run with a Q25 quality threshold and the strictest error-elimination algorithm, handled CDR3 identification, clonotype clustering and error correction. A nonparametric unseen species model with Euler transformation was used to estimate a lower bound on total TCR beta diversity. The public reads were quality trimmed at Q25 with fastp and then assembled into clones with MiXCR by TCRdb, keeping productive beta chains. Every distinct CDR3 protein forms one entry, paired with its most common genes and DNA. TCRdb's processing, not the authors' own work, is the source of the V and J calls. This sample holds roughly 1,500,000 distinct CDR3 sequences; approximately 38% were observed only once. Jointly, the top ten make up under 8% of the sample.

This sequence was found in a woman younger than 30 in good health. This chain is built from TRBV2 and TRBJ1-2; 9 of the junction bases match TRBD1. The specimen was blood. The CDR3 amino acid sequence is: CVNRGQGYPSYGYTF. In nucleotide form, the sequence is TGTGTCAACAGGGGGCAGGGCTACCCGAGCTATGGCTACACCTTC.